These T cell receptor beta chains were read from a single sample in a study of blood T cell repertoires in COVID-19. The data were produced by immunoSEQ multiplex PCR, yet TCRdb's version contains in-frame clones alone and is incomplete. The repertoire holds some 65,000 clones, with approximately 85% as singletons. Sample: peripheral blood. The receptor set was obtained from a man aged 80 or over with acute or convalescent COVID-19. Both conserved end residues are part of each CDR3. Each record gives: CDR3 protein, CDR3 DNA, J gene, clone size, D gene, V gene. D genes are given only for firm matches. Part of the rows lack a size; the others show once, few, many or a class for expanded clones.

CASGEVGSTDTQYF TGTGCCAGCGGGGAGGTGGGGAGCACAGATACGCAGTATTTT TRBJ2-3 . . TRBV27
CASSTNLGGVKNIQYF TGTGCCAGCAGCACTAACCTAGGGGGGGTTAAAAACATTCAGTACTTC TRBJ2-4 . . TRBV7-2
CASSSFQASKLFF TGTGCCAGCAGCTCCTTTCAGGCCAGCAAACTGTTTTTT TRBJ1-4 . . TRBV7-9
CASSSGDRVTAFF TGCGCCAGCAGCTCGGGGGACAGGGTGACAGCTTTCTTT TRBJ1-1 . TRBD1 TRBV5-1
CASSLSPGTSIEQYF TGTGCCAGCAGCTTAAGCCCCGGGACAAGTATAGAGCAGTACTTC TRBJ2-7 . . TRBV11-2
CATEQGQGGGYGYTF TGTGCCACCGAACAGGGACAGGGGGGAGGCTATGGCTACACCTTC TRBJ1-2 . TRBD1 TRBV15
CASSDLRNEKLFF TGTGCCAGCAGTGACCTCCGGAATGAAAAACTGTTTTTT TRBJ1-4 . . TRBV6-4
CASNGLDRGAGNTIYF TGTGCCAGCAACGGGTTGGACAGGGGAGCGGGAAACACCATATATTTT TRBJ1-3 . TRBD1 TRBV2
CASRLAGSTDTQYF TGTGCCAGCAGGTTAGCGGGTAGCACAGATACGCAGTATTTT TRBJ2-3 . TRBD2 TRBV27
CASSPVGGVPEAFF TGTGCCAGTAGCCCCGTTGGAGGGGTCCCTGAAGCTTTCTTT TRBJ1-1 . . TRBV19
CAISRQWGEGYGTEAFF TGTGCCATCAGTCGACAGTGGGGTGAAGGGTATGGGACTGAAGCTTTCTTT TRBJ1-1 . . TRBV10-3
CASSLKQGDTEAFF TGCGCCAGCAGCTTGAAACAGGGTGACACTGAAGCTTTCTTT TRBJ1-1 . . TRBV5-1
CASSEVAGSVGYTF TGTGCCAGCAGTGAAGTTGCGGGATCGGTTGGCTACACCTTC TRBJ1-2 . . TRBV6-1
CASSSGQGFPEAFF TGCGCCAGCAGCTCGGGACAGGGGTTCCCTGAAGCTTTCTTT TRBJ1-1 . TRBD1 TRBV5-1
CASSSSGAGYTF TGTGCCAGCAGCTCCAGCGGGGCTGGCTACACCTTC TRBJ1-2 few . TRBV9
CATSTTGGTYEQYF TGTGCCACCAGTACTACAGGGGGCACGTACGAGCAGTACTTC TRBJ2-7 . TRBD1 TRBV24-1
CASSLGPRQGAAEEGYTF TGCGCCAGCAGCTTAGGGCCCCGACAGGGGGCGGCCGAGGAAGGCTACACCTTC TRBJ1-2 . TRBD1 TRBV5-1
CASSLGRRGFSGQFF TGTGCCAGCAGCTTAGGTCGTAGAGGATTCAGTGGGCAGTTCTTC TRBJ2-1 . . TRBV7-2
CASSLTSGNQPQHF TGTGCCAGCAGCTTAACGTCGGGGAATCAGCCCCAGCATTTT TRBJ1-5 once . TRBV7-2
CASSATGGPYVWGDEQYF TGTGCCAGCAGCGCTACAGGGGGCCCCTACGTGTGGGGGGACGAGCAGTACTTC TRBJ2-7 . TRBD1 TRBV5-6
CASSLGQTFSGNTIYF TGTGCCAGCAGCTTAGGACAGACTTTCTCTGGAAACACCATATATTTT TRBJ1-3 . . TRBV7-2